This entry is about one T cell receptor beta chain. The protocol was immunoSEQ multiplex PCR, while the TCRdb copy is restricted to in-frame clones and leaves out a portion. The profile shows some 74,000 clones, approximately 89% of them singletons. Germline V gene sequence: CDR1 LNHNV, CDR2 YYDKDF (reference sequence). This CDR3 has 18 amino acids. The ends were cut back, 0 bases at V and 14 bases at J, with 29 bases in the middle. The sample comes from a study of technical replicates of blood from several donors. The rearrangement links TRBV15 to TRBJ2-1; D possibly corresponds to TRBD1 (5 bases). The sample was T cells isolated from PBMCs. This clonotype was sampled from a human donor in good health. CDR3 residues: CATSRDRAVIRATAEEFF. DNA of the CDR3: TGTGCCACCAGCAGAGATAGGGCGGTAATCAGGGCCACCGCCGAGGAGTTCTTC.